This section outlines one T cell receptor (beta chain) sequence together with its context. As yet, its antigen is unknown. The record originates from a study of blood T cells in healthy people across ages. Primers used in a second PCR of about 6 to 11 cycles were a sample-barcoded 5' primer and a J-beta primer mix. CDR3-containing paired-end reads numbered at least 3 million in each sample. TCRdb passed the 5' RACE reads through MiXCR, listing each CDR3 protein once. Of about 1.4 million distinct CDR3 sequences listed, 45% to 70% were seen once; the top ten hold roughly 7%. General observations from the study: The study regarded diversity estimates from one million T cells as underestimates. Naive and antigen-experienced cells were not separated, limiting conclusive comparison.

The germline CDR1 and CDR2 sequences are DFQATT and SNEGSKA (reference sequence). V dropped 4 bases and J dropped 5 bases, with 17 bases sitting between them. The CDR3 has 14 residues. Donors each provided ten milliliters of peripheral blood. The chain uses TRBV20-1 and TRBJ2-5; possible D gene TRBD2, 6 bases. The clonotype originates from a man aged 18 to 30 in good health. Sequencing was performed on blood. CDR3 amino acids: CSATADGAGETQYF. CDR3 DNA: TGCAGTGCTACCGCCGACGGTGCGGGGGAGACCCAGTACTTC.